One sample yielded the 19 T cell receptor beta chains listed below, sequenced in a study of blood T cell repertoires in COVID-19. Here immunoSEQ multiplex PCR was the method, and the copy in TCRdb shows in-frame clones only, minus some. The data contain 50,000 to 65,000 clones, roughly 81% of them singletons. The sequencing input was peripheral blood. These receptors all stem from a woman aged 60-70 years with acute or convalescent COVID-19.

The CDR3 sequence is CASSPARDNEQFF. Written as DNA, the CDR3 is TGTGCCAGCAGCCCAGCTCGGGACAATGAGCAGTTCTTC. The chain couples TRBV7-6 to TRBJ2-1; D remains unclear. This CDR3 has 13 amino acids. Germline V CDR1 and CDR2: SGHVS, FNYEAQ. Trimming took off 5 bases at V and 5 bases at J, with 10 bases between the two ends.

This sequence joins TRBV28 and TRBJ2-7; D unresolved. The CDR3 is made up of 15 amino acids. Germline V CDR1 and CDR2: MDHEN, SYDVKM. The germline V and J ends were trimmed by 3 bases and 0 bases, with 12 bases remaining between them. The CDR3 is CASSFPRVSSYEQYF. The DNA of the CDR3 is TGTGCCAGCAGTTTCCCCCGGGTGAGCTCCTACGAGCAGTACTTC.

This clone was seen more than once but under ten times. DNA of the CDR3: TGTGCCACCCAGACAGGGAACACTGAAGCTTTCTTT. Translation: CATQTGNTEAFF. The gene calls are TRBV19 and TRBJ1-1, with TRBD1 as a possible D gene (6 bases). From germline, CDR1 is LNHDA and CDR2 SQIVND (reference sequence). V lost 10 bases to trimming and J lost 1 base, with 10 bases between them. The CDR3 covers 12 residues.

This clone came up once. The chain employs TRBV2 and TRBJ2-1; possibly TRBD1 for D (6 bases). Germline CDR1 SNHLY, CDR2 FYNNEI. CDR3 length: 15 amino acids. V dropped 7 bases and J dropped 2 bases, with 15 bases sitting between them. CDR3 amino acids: CASIDRPPAYNEQFF. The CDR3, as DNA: TGTGCCAGCATCGACAGGCCCCCCGCCTACAATGAGCAGTTCTTC.

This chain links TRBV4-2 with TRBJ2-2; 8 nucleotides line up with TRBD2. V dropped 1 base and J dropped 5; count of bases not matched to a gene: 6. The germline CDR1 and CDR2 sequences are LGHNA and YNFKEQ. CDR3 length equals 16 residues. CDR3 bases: TGTGCCAGCAGCCAAGTGGGCGGGGGGCCAACCGGGGAGCTGTTTTTT. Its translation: CASSQVGGGPTGELFF.

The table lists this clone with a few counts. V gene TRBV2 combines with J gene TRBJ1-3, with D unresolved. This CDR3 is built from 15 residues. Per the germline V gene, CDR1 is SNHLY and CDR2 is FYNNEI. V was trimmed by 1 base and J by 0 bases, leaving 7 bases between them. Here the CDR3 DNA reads TGTGCCAGCAGTGAAGAAGCAATCTCTGGAAACACCATATATTTT. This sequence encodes CASSEEAISGNTIYF. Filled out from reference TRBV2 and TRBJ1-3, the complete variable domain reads EPEVTQTPSHQVTQMGQEVILRCVPISNHLYFYWYRQILGQKVEFLVSFYNNEISEKSEIFDDQFSVERPDGSNFTLKIRSTKLEDSAMYFCASSEEAISGNTIYFGEGSWLTVV.

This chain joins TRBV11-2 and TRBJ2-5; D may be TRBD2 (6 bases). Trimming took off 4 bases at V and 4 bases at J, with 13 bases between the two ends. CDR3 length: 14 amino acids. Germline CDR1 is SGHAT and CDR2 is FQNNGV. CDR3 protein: CASSSFRRVETQYF. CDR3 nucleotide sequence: TGTGCCAGCAGCTCCTTCCGGAGGGTAGAGACCCAGTACTTC.

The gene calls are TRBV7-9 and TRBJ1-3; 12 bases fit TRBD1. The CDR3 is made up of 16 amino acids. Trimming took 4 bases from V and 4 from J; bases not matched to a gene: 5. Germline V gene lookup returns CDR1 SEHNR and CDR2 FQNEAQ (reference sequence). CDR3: CASSSGTGGIGNTIYF. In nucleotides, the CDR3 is TGTGCCAGCAGCTCCGGGACAGGGGGCATCGGAAACACCATATATTTT.

In DNA form, the CDR3 reads TGTGCCAGCAGCGGTGGGACAGGGGCTGAGGGCTACACCTTC. It is translated as CASSGGTGAEGYTF. This chain links TRBV7-2 with TRBJ1-2, with 10 bases that match TRBD1. After removal of 5 bases from V and 8 bases from J, the junction contained 8 bases not matched to a gene. The CDR3 loop spans 14 amino acids. From germline, CDR1 is SGHTA and CDR2 FQGNSA.

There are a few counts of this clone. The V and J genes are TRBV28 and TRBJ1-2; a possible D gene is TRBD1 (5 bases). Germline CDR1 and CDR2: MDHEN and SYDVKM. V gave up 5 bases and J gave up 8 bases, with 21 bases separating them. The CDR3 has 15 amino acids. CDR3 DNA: TGTGCCAGCAGTCCCACCCTTGGGGGGGTCCGAGGCTACACCTTC. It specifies CASSPTLGGVRGYTF.

The CDR3 reads CASSQNLADSSYEQYF. The CDR3 coding sequence is TGTGCCAGCAGCCAAAACCTAGCGGACAGCTCCTACGAGCAGTACTTC. This chain joins TRBV3-1 (or the pseudogene TRBV3-2) and TRBJ2-7; D is perhaps TRBD2 (7 bases). Trimming cost V 2 bases and J 0 bases, with 14 bases left between them. The CDR3 sequence is 16 residues long. CDR1 and CDR2 (germline): LGHDT, YNNKEL (reference sequence).

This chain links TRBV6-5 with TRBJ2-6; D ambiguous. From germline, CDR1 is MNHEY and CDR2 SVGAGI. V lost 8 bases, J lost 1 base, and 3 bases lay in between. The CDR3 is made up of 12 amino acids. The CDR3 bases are TGTGCCAGCTTATCTGGGGCCAACGTCCTGACTTTC. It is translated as CASLSGANVLTF.

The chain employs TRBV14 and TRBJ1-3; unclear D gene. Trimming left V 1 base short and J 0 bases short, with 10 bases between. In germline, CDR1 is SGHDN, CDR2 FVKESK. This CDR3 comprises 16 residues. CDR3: CASSQGTGSSGNTIYF. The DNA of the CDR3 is TGTGCCAGCAGCCAAGGGACTGGAAGCTCTGGAAACACCATATATTTT.

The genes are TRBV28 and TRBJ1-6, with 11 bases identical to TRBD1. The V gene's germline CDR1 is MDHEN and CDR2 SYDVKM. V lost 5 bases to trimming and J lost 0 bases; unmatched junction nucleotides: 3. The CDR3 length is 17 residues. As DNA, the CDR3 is TGTGCCAGCAGTCCTGGGACAGGGGGCTCCTATAATTCACCCCTCCACTTT. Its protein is CASSPGTGGSYNSPLHF.

CDR3 in amino acids: CASGLAGTPETQYF. The CDR3 coding sequence is TGTGCCAGTGGACTAGCGGGGACCCCAGAGACCCAGTACTTC. The chain uses TRBV19 and TRBJ2-5, with 12 nucleotides matching TRBD2. Germline V gives CDR1 LNHDA, CDR2 SQIVND (reference sequence). V dropped 8 bases and J dropped 4; count of bases not matched to a gene: 5. The length of the CDR3 is 14 residues.

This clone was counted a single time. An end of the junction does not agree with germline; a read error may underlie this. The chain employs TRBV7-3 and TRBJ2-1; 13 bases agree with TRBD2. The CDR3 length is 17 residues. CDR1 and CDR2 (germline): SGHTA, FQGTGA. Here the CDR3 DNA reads TGTGCCAGCAGCATAACTAGCGGGGGGGCCTCCTACAATGAGCAGTTCTTC. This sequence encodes CASSITSGGASYNEQFF.

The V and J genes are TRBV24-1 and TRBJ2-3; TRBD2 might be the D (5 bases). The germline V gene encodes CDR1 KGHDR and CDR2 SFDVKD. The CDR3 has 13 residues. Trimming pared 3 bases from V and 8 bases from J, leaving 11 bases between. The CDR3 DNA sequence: TGTGCCACCAGTGATCCGCGGGTAGTTACGCAGTATTTT. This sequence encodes CATSDPRVVTQYF.

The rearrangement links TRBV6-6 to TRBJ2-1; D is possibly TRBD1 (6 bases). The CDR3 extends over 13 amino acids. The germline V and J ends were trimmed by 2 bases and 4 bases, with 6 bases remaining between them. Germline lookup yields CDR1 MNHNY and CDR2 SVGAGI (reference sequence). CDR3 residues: CASSYQGYNEQFF. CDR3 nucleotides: TGTGCCAGCAGTTACCAGGGGTACAATGAGCAGTTCTTC.

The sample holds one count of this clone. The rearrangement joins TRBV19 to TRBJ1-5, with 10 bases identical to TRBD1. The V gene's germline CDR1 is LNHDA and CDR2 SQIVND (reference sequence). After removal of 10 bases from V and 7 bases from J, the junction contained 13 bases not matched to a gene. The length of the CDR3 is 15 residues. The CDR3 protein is CATQTTGGERQPQHF. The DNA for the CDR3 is TGTGCCACTCAGACGACAGGGGGCGAGAGGCAGCCCCAGCATTTT.